The 32 T cell receptor beta chains below were found in one sample sequenced in a study of blood T cells in healthy people across ages. Together with a sample-barcoded 5' primer, a J-beta primer mix was included in a second PCR lasting about 7 to 11 cycles. Each CDR3 protein gets one entry after TCRdb re-called the 5' RACE reads with MiXCR. The sample gives 1.5 million to 2 million distinct CDR3 sequences, roughly a third of which show up once; roughly 10% is in the top ten. Source material: blood. Receptors originate from a woman aged 25 to 39 in good health.

The chain links TRBV2 to TRBJ2-5; D is perhaps TRBD1 (5 bases). Per the germline V gene, CDR1 is SNHLY and CDR2 is FYNNEI. CDR3 length equals 15 residues. Trimming stripped 8 bases from V and 2 bases from J, with 18 bases between. CDR3 in amino acids: CASGQGARSQETQYF. The CDR3, as DNA: TGTGCCAGCGGCCAAGGGGCCCGATCGCAAGAGACCCAGTACTTC.

The rearrangement links TRBV3-1 to TRBJ2-7, with D perhaps being TRBD1 or TRBD2 (5 bases each). V gave up 8 bases and J gave up 4 bases, with 18 bases separating them. There are 14 residues in the CDR3. Germline V gene sequence: CDR1 LGHDT, CDR2 YNNKEL (reference sequence). This chain's CDR3 is CASSMEVGTYEQYF. The CDR3 DNA follows: TGTGCCAGCTCTATGGAGGTGGGGACGTACGAGCAGTACTTC.

This clonotype turned up a few times. The chain joins TRBV4-1 to TRBJ2-7; D uncertain. Trimming cost V 5 bases and J 3 bases, with 14 bases left between them. CDR1 is MGHRA and CDR2 is YSYEKL in the germline V gene. The CDR3 covers 14 residues. CDR3 protein: CASSSKLSFYEQYF. The CDR3 DNA is TGCGCCAGCAGCTCCAAACTCTCATTCTACGAGCAGTACTTC.

Only a few counts were recorded for this clonotype. This chain links TRBV28 with TRBJ2-2; D is perhaps TRBD2 (6 bases). Germline V gives CDR1 MDHEN, CDR2 SYDVKM. The CDR3 extends over 20 amino acids. Trimming pared 2 bases from V and 0 bases from J, leaving 22 bases between. This CDR3 reads CASSLGGIVPHRSNTGELFF. The DNA for the CDR3 is TGTGCCAGCAGTTTAGGAGGGATCGTCCCCCACCGTTCGAACACCGGGGAGCTGTTTTTT.

In its sample, this clonotype was seen a few times. This rearrangement joins TRBV2 to TRBJ2-2; D is perhaps TRBD1 (6 bases). V was pared by 8 bases and J by 3 bases, with 22 bases between. The length of the CDR3 is 17 residues. Germline CDR1 SNHLY, CDR2 FYNNEI. The CDR3 reads CASSIPRGPLDTGELFF. The DNA of the CDR3 is TGTGCCAGCTCTATACCCAGGGGCCCGTTGGACACCGGGGAGCTGTTTTTT.

This clonotype has a handful of counts. The rearrangement links TRBV15 to TRBJ1-2, with D perhaps TRBD1 (6 bases). The CDR3 contains 18 residues. Trimming shortened V by 3 bases and J by 6 bases, and 26 bases separated the two germline ends. Germline values: CDR1 LNHNV, CDR2 YYDKDF (reference sequence). This CDR3 reads CATSRPDSRGSGLDGYTF. CDR3 bases: TGTGCCACCAGCAGGCCCGACTCCAGGGGCTCGGGCTTGGATGGCTACACCTTC. The full variable domain, completed using reference TRBV15 and TRBJ1-2, is DAMVIQNPRYQVTQFGKPVTLSCSQTLNHNVMYWYQQKSSQAPKLLFHYYDKDFNNEADTPDNFQSRRPNTSFCFLDIRSPGLGDTAMYLCATSRPDSRGSGLDGYTFGSGTRLTVV.

The chain recombines TRBV9 with TRBJ1-2; D is uncertain. This CDR3 is built from 12 residues. Germline V gene sequence: CDR1 SGDLS, CDR2 YYNGEE. Trimming pared 5 bases from V and 8 bases from J, leaving 13 bases between. CDR3 loop: CASSAPVGGYTF. In nucleotides, the CDR3 is TGTGCCAGCAGTGCCCCGGTGGGAGGCTACACCTTC.

In nucleotides, the CDR3 is TGCAGCGCCGAGACAGGGCGGGAGGCCCAGTACTTC. As protein: CSAETGREAQYF. This rearrangement joins TRBV29-1 to TRBJ2-7, with a possible D match to TRBD2 (8 bases). Germline CDR1 SQVTM, CDR2 ANQGSEA. The CDR3 is made up of 12 amino acids. Trimming pared 7 bases from V and 10 bases from J, leaving 20 bases between.

The chain joins TRBV12-3 or TRBV12-4 to TRBJ2-3; D might be TRBD1 (5 bases). The CDR3 length is 15 residues. V was pared by 6 bases and J by 0 bases, with 13 bases between. CDR3: CASRSQGTSTDTQYF. CDR3 nucleotide sequence: TGTGCCAGCAGGTCCCAGGGCACTAGCACAGATACGCAGTATTTT.

This clonotype was detected a few times. The chain carries TRBV15 and TRBJ2-6, with D possibly being TRBD1 (5 bases). The CDR3 length is 18 residues. Germline V gene data show CDR1 as LNHNV and CDR2 as YYDKDF (reference sequence). Trimming took 0 bases from V and 4 from J, leaving 16 bases between them. This CDR3 reads CATSRDAGRSSGANVLTF. CDR3 nucleotide sequence: TGTGCCACCAGCAGAGATGCAGGGCGGTCCTCCGGGGCCAACGTCCTGACTTTC. Full variable domain (missing parts from reference TRBV15 and TRBJ2-6): DAMVIQNPRYQVTQFGKPVTLSCSQTLNHNVMYWYQQKSSQAPKLLFHYYDKDFNNEADTPDNFQSRRPNTSFCFLDIRSPGLGDTAMYLCATSRDAGRSSGANVLTFGAGSRLTVL.

A note on this clonotype: A much larger clone differs by one base, so this may be a read error. The chain is built from TRBV12-3 or TRBV12-4 and TRBJ2-3, with D maybe TRBD2 (5 bases). The CDR3 runs to 15 residues. The CDR3 bases are TGTGCCTGCAGTTCGAAGCGGAGCTACACAGATACGCAGTATTTT. This translates into CACSSKRSYTDTQYF.

Only a few counts were recorded for this clonotype. The chain recombines TRBV7-3 with TRBJ2-3; TRBD2 matches at 10 bases. Trimming took 1 base from V and 5 from J; bases not matched to a gene: 9. Germline V gene data show CDR1 as SGHTA and CDR2 as FQGTGA. This CDR3 region has 17 residues. CDR3 amino acids: CASSLREAGGPVDTQYF. The DNA for the CDR3 is TGTGCCAGCAGCTTAAGGGAAGCGGGGGGGCCTGTAGATACGCAGTATTTT.

Only a few counts were recorded for this clonotype. The chain links TRBV2 to TRBJ2-5, with TRBD2 matching over 13 bases. V was clipped by 9 bases and J by 7 bases; unmatched bases: 8. CDR1 is SNHLY and CDR2 is FYNNEI in the germline V gene. There are 14 residues in the CDR3. The chain's CDR3 is CARGTSGEQVTQYF. In DNA form, the CDR3 reads TGTGCCAGAGGGACTAGCGGGGAGCAGGTGACCCAGTACTTC.

This chain connects TRBV11-3 to TRBJ2-6, with TRBD2 as a possible D gene (5 bases). Germline V gives CDR1 SGHNT, CDR2 YENEEA. This CDR3 spans 12 amino acids. The CDR3 spells CPRGSGANVLTF. In nucleotides, the CDR3 is TGTCCCCGGGGCTCTGGGGCCAACGTCCTGACTTTC. Drawing the rest from reference TRBV11-3 and TRBJ2-6, the complete variable domain is EAGVVQSPRYKIIEKKQPVAFWCNPISGHNTLYWYLQNLGQGPELLIRYENEEAVDDSQLPKDRFSAERLKGVDSTLKIQPAELGDSAVYLCPRGSGANVLTFGAGSRLTVL.

In this sample, this clonotype turned up a few times. The chain has TRBV5-1 and TRBJ2-5; 10 bases are shared with TRBD2. From germline, CDR1 is SGHRS and CDR2 YFSETQ. The CDR3 is 15 residues long. J lost 2 bases, V lost 2 bases, and 3 bases had no gene match. The CDR3 here is CASSFSGGKQETQYF. Written as DNA, the CDR3 is TGCGCCAGCAGCTTTAGCGGGGGGAAACAAGAGACCCAGTACTTC. Full variable domain (outside the CDR3, taken from reference TRBV5-1 and TRBJ2-5): KAGVTQTPRYLIKTRGQQVTLSCSPISGHRSVSWYQQTPGQGLQFLFEYFSETQRNKGNFPGRFSGRQFSNSRSEMNVSTLELGDSALYLCASSFSGGKQETQYFGPGTRLLVL.

This clonotype was counted between two and nine times. This rearrangement joins TRBV20-1 to TRBJ2-5; maybe TRBD2 (6 bases). Trimming took 2 bases from V and 2 from J, leaving 15 bases between them. The germline V gene has CDR1 DFQATT and CDR2 SNEGSKA (reference sequence). The CDR3 is 15 amino acids. The CDR3: CSARRRGLLQETQYF. CDR3 DNA sequence: TGCAGTGCTAGAAGGCGGGGACTGCTACAAGAGACCCAGTACTTC.

The chain is built from TRBV27 and TRBJ2-7; D call uncertain. Germline V gene data show CDR1 as MNHEY and CDR2 as SMNVEV (reference sequence). The CDR3 is 13 residues long. Trimming took 5 bases from V and 3 from J, leaving 11 bases between them. The CDR3 sequence: CASSVIRGYEQYF. The CDR3 nucleotides are TGTGCCAGCAGTGTGATCCGAGGCTACGAGCAGTACTTC.

This clonotype was seen only a few times. The genes are TRBV9 and TRBJ2-5, with 7 bases aligning to TRBD2. The germline CDR1 and CDR2 sequences are SGDLS and YYNGEE. V was clipped by 1 base and J by 5 bases; unmatched bases: 5. The length of the CDR3 is 14 residues. The CDR3 region has the DNA TGTGCCAGCAGCGTAAGACTAGCTGGGGAGACCCAGTACTTC. Protein: CASSVRLAGETQYF.

This clonotype has a handful of counts. The V and J genes are TRBV7-9 and TRBJ2-1; unclear D gene. V lost 5 bases and J lost 15, with 14 bases in between. This CDR3 spans 11 amino acids. Germline V gene lookup returns CDR1 SEHNR and CDR2 FQNEAQ (reference sequence). CDR3 nucleotides: TGTGCCAGCAGCCCAACATCAGTTCCGTTCTTC. It encodes CASSPTSVPFF.

This clonotype has more than one count but fewer than ten. V is TRBV6-1 and J is TRBJ2-5, with D perhaps TRBD2 (6 bases). Trimming cost V 3 bases and J 1 base, with 12 bases left between them. Germline V gene data show CDR1 as MNHNS and CDR2 as SASEGT. The CDR3 extends over 15 amino acids. The CDR3 DNA follows: TGTGCCAGCAGTGAGTTGGCGGGATCCCAAGAGACCCAGTACTTC. Translation gives CASSELAGSQETQYF.

The chain links TRBV6-5 to TRBJ2-1; D might be TRBD1 (5 bases). The V end lost 2 bases, the J end lost 10 bases, and 12 bases lay between the germline ends. The CDR3 has 13 residues. The germline V gene has CDR1 MNHEY and CDR2 SVGAGI. CDR3 sequence: CASSYNGAQEQFF. The CDR3 DNA is TGTGCCAGCAGTTACAATGGGGCCCAGGAGCAGTTCTTC.

In DNA form, the CDR3 reads TGTGCCAGCAGTGAAGGTGGGGGCTTATACAATCAGCCCCAGCATTTT. As protein: CASSEGGGLYNQPQHF. The gene calls are TRBV6-1 and TRBJ1-5, with a possible D match to TRBD1 (6 bases). The CDR3 has 16 residues. Trimming left V 1 base short and J 3 bases short, with 13 bases between. The germline gives CDR1 MNHNS, CDR2 SASEGT.

Note on this clonotype: One junction end does not reproduce the germline sequence, and a read error may be involved. This chain connects TRBV27 to TRBJ2-7; D is perhaps TRBD2 (6 bases). The CDR3 consists of 17 residues. The germline CDR1 and CDR2 sequences are MNHEY and SMNVEV (reference sequence). CDR3 nucleotides: TGTGCCAGCAGTCGACAGCACTTCGGGACTCTAATCTACGAGCATTACTTC. The encoded protein is CASSRQHFGTLIYEHYF.

The chain employs TRBV21-1 and TRBJ2-7. TRBV21-1 is a documented pseudogene. This CDR3 comprises 14 residues. The CDR3 region is CAGSKVRSSYEQYF. CDR3 sequence (DNA): TGTGCCGGCAGCAAAGTAAGGAGCTCCTACGAGCAGTACTTC.

Details on this clonotype: The conserved phenylalanine or tryptophan normally closing the CDR3 is absent here, so this likely arose from a read error. The chain combines TRBV20-1 with TRBJ1-1; 7 bases fit TRBD1. Trimming cost V 2 bases and J 6 bases; bases outside gene matches: 9. Germline assignment: CDR1 DFQATT and CDR2 SNEGSKA (reference sequence). The CDR3 is made up of 14 amino acids. CDR3 sequence: CSARSATGAAEAFL. CDR3 coding DNA: TGCAGTGCTAGATCAGCCACAGGGGCCGCTGAAGCTTTCCTT.

The chain carries TRBV4-2 and TRBJ2-1, with a weak D call TRBD2 (5 bases). Germline values: CDR1 LGHNA, CDR2 YNFKEQ. This CDR3 region has 15 residues. The V end was cut by 1 base, the J end by 5 bases, with 12 bases between. Written as DNA, the CDR3 is TGTGCCAGCAGCCAAGTAGGATTAGCGCACAATGAGCAGTTCTTC. Translating it yields CASSQVGLAHNEQFF.

The chain couples TRBV20-1 to TRBJ2-1; D might be TRBD1 (6 bases). CDR1 and CDR2 (germline): DFQATT, SNEGSKA (reference sequence). CDR3 size: 14 residues. V lost 0 bases and J 8 bases, leaving 14 bases between the germline ends. DNA for the CDR3: TGCAGTGCTAGAGATGGTAAAGGGACATATGAGCAGTTCTTC. Translation gives CSARDGKGTYEQFF.

This chain uses TRBV7-2 with TRBJ2-7; 7 bases match TRBD1. The CDR3 contains 14 residues. V dropped 7 bases and J dropped 2; count of bases not matched to a gene: 8. Germline V CDR1 and CDR2: SGHTA, FQGNSA. The CDR3 region has the DNA TGTGCCAGCACCATACAGGGGCCCGCCTACGAGCAGTACTTC. Protein: CASTIQGPAYEQYF. Variable domain in full (rest from reference TRBV7-2 and TRBJ2-7): GAGVSQSPSNKVTEKGKDVELRCDPISGHTALYWYRQSLGQGLEFLIYFQGNSAPDKSGLPSDRFSAERTGGSVSTLTIQRTQQEDSAVYLCASTIQGPAYEQYFGPGTRLTVT.

This clonotype was found a few times. The chain employs TRBV11-2 and TRBJ2-1; 7 bases line up with TRBD2. The CDR3 sequence is 14 residues long. V lost 11 bases, J lost 5 bases, and 12 bases stayed unmatched. Germline-derived CDR1 and CDR2 are SGHAT and FQNNGV. Here the CDR3 DNA reads TGTGCCTGCCGAACGCGGGAGCCTCACAATGAGCAGTTCTTC. Its protein is CACRTREPHNEQFF.

This sequence joins TRBV5-5 and TRBJ2-7; TRBD1 matches at 9 bases. J lost 3 bases, V lost 3 bases, and 7 bases had no gene match. The CDR3 sequence is 15 residues long. The germline CDR1 and CDR2 sequences are SGHKS and YYEKEE (reference sequence). The CDR3 region is CASSYPTGQGYEQYF. In nucleotides, the CDR3 is TGTGCCAGCAGCTACCCCACGGGACAGGGCTACGAGCAGTACTTC.

The chain recombines TRBV7-9 with TRBJ2-3; 9 bases agree with TRBD2. The J segment lost 4 bases and the V segment lost 6 bases, leaving 11 bases of the junction unmatched. This CDR3 comprises 16 residues. CDR1 is SEHNR, CDR2 FQNEAQ, per germline (reference sequence). The CDR3 nucleotides read TGTGCCAGCAGACCCCACAAGCGGGAGGCACCAGATACGCAGTATTTT. Its translation: CASRPHKREAPDTQYF. The whole variable domain, remainder taken from reference TRBV7-9 and TRBJ2-3, is DTGVSQNPRHKITKRGQNVTFRCDPISEHNRLYWYRQTLGQGPEFLTYFQNEAQLEKSRLLSDRFSAERPKGSFSTLEIQRTEQGDSAMYLCASRPHKREAPDTQYFGPGTRLTVL.

The chain couples TRBV3-1 to TRBJ2-7; a weak D match, TRBD2 (5 bases). This CDR3 contains 16 residues. Per the germline V gene, CDR1 is LGHDT and CDR2 is YNNKEL (reference sequence). The V and J ends lost 8 bases and 3 bases respectively, with 23 bases between them. DNA of the CDR3: TGTGCCAGCCCATCAAGGGAGAGGGTAAATCACTACGAGCAGTACTTC. Its protein is CASPSRERVNHYEQYF.